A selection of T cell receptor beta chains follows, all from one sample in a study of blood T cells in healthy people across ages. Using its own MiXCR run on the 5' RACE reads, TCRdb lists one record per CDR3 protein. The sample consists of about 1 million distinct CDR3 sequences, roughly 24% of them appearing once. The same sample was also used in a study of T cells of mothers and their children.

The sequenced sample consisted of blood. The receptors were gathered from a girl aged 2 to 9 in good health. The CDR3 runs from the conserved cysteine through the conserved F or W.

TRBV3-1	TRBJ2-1	CASSQDHGGRYDEQFF
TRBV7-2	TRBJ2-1	CASSLRTSPYNEQFF
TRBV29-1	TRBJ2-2	CSSRRGNTGELFF
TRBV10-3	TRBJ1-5	CAISEGFDQPQHF
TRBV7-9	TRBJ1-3	CASSLRTTGNTIYF
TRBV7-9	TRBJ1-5	CASSLAPGGVDQPQHF
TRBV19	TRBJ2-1	CASSIDLGFEQFF
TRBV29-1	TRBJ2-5	CSVQTPPGETQYF
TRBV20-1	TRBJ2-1	CSASTYNEQFF
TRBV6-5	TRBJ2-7	CASSYGELALSSYEQYF
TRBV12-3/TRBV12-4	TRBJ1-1	CASSYVPRTEAFF
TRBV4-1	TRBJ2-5	CASSHPGQKTQYF
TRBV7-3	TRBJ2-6	CASSPLDRAGANVLTF
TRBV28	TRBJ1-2	CASSSRPGRFYGYTF
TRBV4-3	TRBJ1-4	CASSQLYTATNEKLFF
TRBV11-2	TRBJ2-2	CASSSDRGHSGELFF
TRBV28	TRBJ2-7	CASSRTIEQYF
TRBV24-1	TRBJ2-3	CATSDLGQGDTQYF
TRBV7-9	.	CASSFQGLSYEQYF
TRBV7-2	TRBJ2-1	CASSSSRVTNEQFF